This is a list of T cell receptor beta chains from one sample in a study of cytomegalovirus exposure and HLA in healthy donors. Sequencing used immunoSEQ multiplex PCR; TCRdb keeps in-frame clones, though not all of them. The table records 200,000 to 250,000 clones, about 75% of them present only once. Sequenced material: PBMCs. All receptors come from a woman in her 30s in good health and CMV-seronegative. Both conserved end residues are part of each CDR3. A D gene is named only where the DNA matches it firmly. Clone sizes are given selectively: once, few, many, or a class where the clone is expanded.

D gene: TRBD2
J gene: TRBJ2-5
clone size: .
V gene: TRBV11-3
CDR3 protein: CASTPTVAGNQGTQYF
CDR3 DNA: TGTGCCAGCACCCCGACCGTAGCGGGGAACCAAGGGACCCAGTACTTC

D gene: .
J gene: TRBJ1-5
clone size: .
V gene: TRBV6-1
CDR3 protein: CASRRGGNQPQHF
CDR3 DNA: TGTGCCAGCAGAAGAGGGGGTAATCAGCCCCAGCATTTT

D gene: .
J gene: TRBJ1-5
clone size: .
V gene: TRBV19
CDR3 protein: CASRATGFSNQPQHF
CDR3 DNA: TGTGCCAGTAGAGCGACAGGATTTAGCAATCAGCCCCAGCATTTT

D gene: .
J gene: TRBJ2-2
clone size: .
V gene: TRBV19
CDR3 protein: CASSIDGGSGELFF
CDR3 DNA: TGTGCCAGTAGTATAGATGGAGGGTCCGGGGAGCTGTTTTTT

D gene: TRBD2
J gene: TRBJ2-2
clone size: .
V gene: TRBV11-3
CDR3 protein: CASSGAGGTNTGELFF
CDR3 DNA: TGTGCCAGCAGCGGCGCGGGGGGGACGAACACCGGGGAGCTGTTTTTT

D gene: .
J gene: TRBJ1-5
clone size: many
V gene: TRBV7-9
CDR3 protein: CASSFRDQPQHF
CDR3 DNA: TGTGCCAGCAGCTTCAGGGATCAGCCCCAGCATTTT

D gene: TRBD1
J gene: TRBJ1-2
clone size: .
V gene: TRBV30
CDR3 protein: CAWFNTGGGYTF
CDR3 DNA: TGTGCCTGGTTCAATACAGGGGGTGGCTACACCTTC

D gene: .
J gene: TRBJ2-3
clone size: .
V gene: TRBV29-1
CDR3 protein: CSVSYGTPTDTQYF
CDR3 DNA: TGCAGCGTTTCGTATGGTACTCCGACAGATACGCAGTATTTT

D gene: TRBD2
J gene: TRBJ2-3
clone size: few
V gene: TRBV30
CDR3 protein: CAWSGLAGEKDPDTQYF
CDR3 DNA: TGTGCCTGGAGTGGACTAGCGGGGGAAAAAGACCCAGATACGCAGTATTTT

D gene: TRBD1
J gene: TRBJ1-2
clone size: .
V gene: TRBV7-9
CDR3 protein: CSSSPIIYRTGDLSNGYTF
CDR3 DNA: TGTTCCAGCAGCCCCATTATCTATCGGACAGGGGACTTGTCGAATGGCTACACCTTC

D gene: TRBD1
J gene: TRBJ1-6
clone size: .
V gene: TRBV5-6
CDR3 protein: CASISTGENNSPLHF
CDR3 DNA: TGTGCCAGCATATCCACAGGGGAGAATAATTCACCCCTCCACTTT

D gene: .
J gene: TRBJ1-6
clone size: .
V gene: TRBV2
CDR3 protein: CASSRDINSPLHF
CDR3 DNA: TGTGCCAGCAGCAGGGACATTAATTCACCCCTCCACTTT

D gene: .
J gene: TRBJ1-2
clone size: .
V gene: TRBV6-1
CDR3 protein: CASSEASFFDGYTF
CDR3 DNA: TGTGCCAGCAGTGAAGCGAGCTTCTTCGATGGCTACACCTTC

D gene: TRBD1
J gene: TRBJ1-2
clone size: few
V gene: TRBV6-6
CDR3 protein: CASSQGVGYTF
CDR3 DNA: TGTGCCAGCAGTCAGGGGGTTGGCTACACCTTC

D gene: TRBD1
J gene: TRBJ1-2
clone size: .
V gene: TRBV10-3
CDR3 protein: CASAGGASGYTF
CDR3 DNA: TGTGCCAGTGCAGGGGGCGCCTCCGGATACACCTTC

D gene: .
J gene: TRBJ2-3
clone size: .
V gene: TRBV7-3
CDR3 protein: CASSLGLRGDTQYF
CDR3 DNA: TGTGCCAGCAGCTTAGGGTTACGGGGAGATACGCAGTATTTT

D gene: .
J gene: TRBJ1-3
clone size: .
V gene: TRBV7-9
CDR3 protein: CASSLIVQVLNTIYF
CDR3 DNA: TGTGCCAGCAGCTTAATAGTCCAGGTCTTAAACACCATATATTTT

D gene: TRBD2
J gene: TRBJ2-1
clone size: few
V gene: TRBV9
CDR3 protein: CASSVGGGRGAGNEQFF
CDR3 DNA: TGTGCCAGCAGCGTCGGGGGAGGGCGGGGGGCTGGGAATGAGCAGTTCTTC

D gene: .
J gene: TRBJ2-3
clone size: .
V gene: TRBV27
CDR3 protein: CASSFTGFLSTDTQYF
CDR3 DNA: TGTGCCAGCAGCTTTACAGGTTTTCTTAGCACAGATACGCAGTATTTT

D gene: .
J gene: TRBJ1-2
clone size: .
V gene: TRBV6-6
CDR3 protein: CASSYTGSYGYTF
CDR3 DNA: TGTGCCAGCAGTTACACAGGTAGTTATGGCTACACCTTC

D gene: TRBD2
J gene: TRBJ2-5
clone size: .
V gene: TRBV6-5
CDR3 protein: CASSTAGEQETQYF
CDR3 DNA: TGTGCCAGCAGTACAGCGGGAGAGCAAGAGACCCAGTACTTC

D gene: .
J gene: TRBJ2-7
clone size: once
V gene: TRBV27
CDR3 protein: CASNALRTAPSSGQYF
CDR3 DNA: TGTGCCAGCAACGCCCTACGGACAGCTCCTTCCTCCGGGCAGTACTTC

D gene: .
J gene: TRBJ2-7
clone size: .
V gene: TRBV7-9
CDR3 protein: CASSLIPESYEQYF
CDR3 DNA: TGTGCCAGCAGCTTAATCCCTGAATCCTACGAGCAGTACTTC

D gene: .
J gene: TRBJ2-1
clone size: .
V gene: TRBV5-1
CDR3 protein: CASSLGLNNEQFF
CDR3 DNA: TGCGCCAGCAGCTTGGGACTAAACAATGAGCAGTTCTTC

D gene: TRBD2
J gene: TRBJ2-1
clone size: once
V gene: TRBV19
CDR3 protein: CASSSVGGRAGSYNEQFF
CDR3 DNA: TGTGCCAGTAGTTCGGTCGGCGGGAGGGCCGGATCCTACAATGAGCAGTTCTTC

D gene: TRBD1
J gene: TRBJ1-3
clone size: .
V gene: TRBV7-2
CDR3 protein: CASSPPIRQGIGNTIYF
CDR3 DNA: TGTGCCAGCAGCCCACCCATTCGACAGGGAATAGGAAACACCATATATTTT

D gene: TRBD1
J gene: TRBJ2-1
clone size: .
V gene: TRBV7-8
CDR3 protein: CASSLTRWVDRDVVIRKNEQFF
CDR3 DNA: TGTGCCAGCAGCCTAACCCGCTGGGTGGACAGGGATGTTGTTATTCGTAAAAATGAGCAGTTCTTC

D gene: .
J gene: TRBJ1-1
clone size: .
V gene: TRBV7-5
CDR3 protein: CARRYRKLCQGEGTEAFF
CDR3 DNA: TGTGCCAGAAGATATCGAAAACTGTGCCAGGGCGAAGGGACTGAAGCTTTCTTT

D gene: .
J gene: TRBJ2-7
clone size: once
V gene: TRBV6-5
CDR3 protein: CASSYDWNYEQYF
CDR3 DNA: TGTGCCAGCAGTTACGACTGGAACTACGAGCAGTACTTC

D gene: TRBD1
J gene: TRBJ1-1
clone size: .
V gene: TRBV6-5
CDR3 protein: CASRNRGQGTEAFF
CDR3 DNA: TGTGCCAGCAGAAACAGGGGGCAGGGCACTGAAGCTTTCTTT

D gene: .
J gene: TRBJ1-1
clone size: .
V gene: TRBV19
CDR3 protein: CASHRAPNTEAFF
CDR3 DNA: TGTGCCAGTCACAGAGCCCCGAACACTGAAGCTTTCTTT

D gene: .
J gene: TRBJ2-3
clone size: few
V gene: TRBV9
CDR3 protein: CAGEPRGLEDTQYF
CDR3 DNA: TGTGCCGGAGAACCACGCGGACTTGAAGATACGCAGTATTTT